The text below deals with one TCR beta chain. What it recognizes is unknown. The method was immunoSEQ multiplex PCR; TCRdb's version includes in-frame clones alone and lacks a portion of them. This table holds about 32,000 clones, about 96% found once. Trimming removed 2 bases from V and 4 bases from J, with 8 bases in between. The CDR3 is 13 residues long. Germline values: CDR1 KGHSH, CDR2 LQKENI. The source of the sample is a study of monozygotic twins with cystic fibrosis. Study findings and constraints: Unrelated CF individuals shared fewer identical clonotypes than monozygotic CF twins. Clonality was generally low (median around 0.0098), higher in the most severe patients. V usage most resembled the co-twin in 13 of 16 pairs.

The gene calls are TRBV18 and TRBJ2-5; D call uncertain. The origin of this receptor is a girl between 2 and 10 years old with cystic fibrosis. The sequencing input was blood. The CDR3 coding sequence is TGTGCCAGCTCACCAGCAACCTTAGAGACCCAGTACTTC. Translation gives CASSPATLETQYF.